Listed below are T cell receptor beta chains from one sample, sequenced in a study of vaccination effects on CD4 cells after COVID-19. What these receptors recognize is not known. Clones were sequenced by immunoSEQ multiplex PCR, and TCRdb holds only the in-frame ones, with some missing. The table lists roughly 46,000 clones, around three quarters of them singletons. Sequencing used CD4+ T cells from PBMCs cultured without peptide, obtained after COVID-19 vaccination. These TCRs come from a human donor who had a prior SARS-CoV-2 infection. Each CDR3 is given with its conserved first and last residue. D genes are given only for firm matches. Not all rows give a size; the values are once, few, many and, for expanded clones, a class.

cdr3_aa: CASSPGAGNTEAFF
cdr3_nt: TGTGCCAGCAGCCCGGGGGCAGGGAACACTGAAGCTTTCTTT
j_call: TRBJ1-1
v_call: TRBV7-3
clone_size: once
d_call: NA

cdr3_aa: CAWSVIRSPRNEQFF
cdr3_nt: TGTGCCTGGAGTGTAATCCGGAGTCCGCGGAATGAGCAGTTCTTC
j_call: TRBJ2-1
v_call: TRBV30
clone_size: NA
d_call: NA

cdr3_aa: CASKGSLTYNEQFF
cdr3_nt: TGTGCCAGCAAAGGCTCACTAACCTACAATGAGCAGTTCTTC
j_call: TRBJ2-1
v_call: TRBV4-2
clone_size: few
d_call: NA

cdr3_aa: CASSVQGDNSPLHF
cdr3_nt: TGTGCCAGCAGCGTGCAAGGGGATAATTCACCCCTCCACTTT
j_call: TRBJ1-6
v_call: TRBV9
clone_size: few
d_call: NA

cdr3_aa: CASSFTAGDSPLHF
cdr3_nt: TGTGCCAGCAGCTTTACCGCGGGGGACTCACCCCTCCACTTT
j_call: TRBJ1-6
v_call: TRBV7-9
clone_size: NA
d_call: NA

cdr3_aa: CASSVGIAVTDTQYF
cdr3_nt: TGTGCCAGCAGCGTAGGAATAGCGGTCACAGATACGCAGTATTTT
j_call: TRBJ2-3
v_call: TRBV9
clone_size: NA
d_call: NA

cdr3_aa: CAGGSGRGREGGYEQYF
cdr3_nt: TGTGCCGGAGGCTCAGGGAGGGGGCGGGAGGGCGGTTACGAGCAGTACTTC
j_call: TRBJ2-7
v_call: TRBV30
clone_size: NA
d_call: TRBD2

cdr3_aa: CATSDPGVTGELFF
cdr3_nt: TGTGCCACCAGTGACCCAGGAGTCACCGGGGAGCTGTTTTTT
j_call: TRBJ2-2
v_call: TRBV24-1
clone_size: NA
d_call: NA

cdr3_aa: CSASSSVTYNEQFF
cdr3_nt: TGCAGTGCTAGTTCCAGCGTTACTTACAATGAGCAGTTCTTC
j_call: TRBJ2-1
v_call: TRBV20-1
clone_size: once
d_call: NA

cdr3_aa: CASSPWSSETQYF
cdr3_nt: TGTGCCAGCAGCCCCTGGTCATCAGAGACCCAGTACTTC
j_call: TRBJ2-5
v_call: TRBV3-1/TRBV3-2
clone_size: NA
d_call: NA

cdr3_aa: CASSLGGNTIYF
cdr3_nt: TGCGCCAGCAGCTTGGGGGGAAACACCATATATTTT
j_call: TRBJ1-3
v_call: TRBV5-1
clone_size: NA
d_call: NA

cdr3_aa: CASSPLPLAAGTDTQYF
cdr3_nt: TGTGCCAGCTCACCTCTCCCACTAGCGGCTGGCACAGATACGCAGTATTTT
j_call: TRBJ2-3
v_call: TRBV18
clone_size: NA
d_call: TRBD2

cdr3_aa: CASSLQEERSYNEQFF
cdr3_nt: TGTGCCAGCAGTTTACAGGAGGAAAGATCCTACAATGAGCAGTTCTTC
j_call: TRBJ2-1
v_call: TRBV28
clone_size: NA
d_call: NA

cdr3_aa: CASSLTRLGGLENIQYF
cdr3_nt: TGTGCCAGCAGTTTAACTCGGCTCGGGGGCTTGGAAAACATTCAGTACTTC
j_call: TRBJ2-4
v_call: TRBV27
clone_size: NA
d_call: NA

cdr3_aa: CAWSWASSRETQYF
cdr3_nt: TGTGCCTGGAGTTGGGCTAGCAGTCGCGAGACCCAGTACTTC
j_call: TRBJ2-5
v_call: TRBV30
clone_size: NA
d_call: NA

cdr3_aa: CASSQVPPSSYNEQFF
cdr3_nt: TGTGCCAGCAGCCAAGTGCCCCCGAGCTCCTACAATGAGCAGTTCTTC
j_call: TRBJ2-1
v_call: TRBV4-2
clone_size: NA
d_call: NA

cdr3_aa: CASRTNPGAGTEAFF
cdr3_nt: TGTGCCAGCAGGACGAACCCAGGGGCGGGGACTGAAGCTTTCTTT
j_call: TRBJ1-1
v_call: TRBV2
clone_size: NA
d_call: NA

cdr3_aa: CASSPRTVSSYNEQFF
cdr3_nt: TGTGCCAGCAGCCCCCGGACAGTTAGCTCCTACAATGAGCAGTTCTTC
j_call: TRBJ2-1
v_call: TRBV7-9
clone_size: NA
d_call: NA

cdr3_aa: CASSEGTGLYEQYF
cdr3_nt: TGCGCCAGCAGCGAAGGGACAGGCCTTTACGAGCAGTACTTC
j_call: TRBJ2-7
v_call: TRBV5-1
clone_size: NA
d_call: TRBD1

cdr3_aa: CASSSTFTGTPEDYAFF
cdr3_nt: TGTGCCAGCAGCTCCACCTTTACCGGGACACCCGAAGATTATGCTTTCTTT
j_call: TRBJ1-1
v_call: TRBV5-8
clone_size: NA
d_call: NA

cdr3_aa: CASSRPGGDTQYF
cdr3_nt: TGTGCCAGCAGCCGACCGGGTGGGGATACGCAGTATTTT
j_call: TRBJ2-3
v_call: TRBV5-5
clone_size: NA
d_call: NA

cdr3_aa: CASSPPGKRHETQYF
cdr3_nt: TGTGCCAGCTCACCACCTGGGAAACGGCACGAGACCCAGTACTTC
j_call: TRBJ2-5
v_call: TRBV18
clone_size: few
d_call: NA

cdr3_aa: CASSLANGVAYEQYF
cdr3_nt: TGTGCCAGCAGCTTAGCGAACGGAGTAGCCTACGAGCAGTACTTC
j_call: TRBJ2-7
v_call: TRBV7-2
clone_size: NA
d_call: NA

cdr3_aa: CASSWGGSDGYTF
cdr3_nt: TGTGCCAGCAGTTGGGGTGGTTCTGATGGCTACACCTTC
j_call: TRBJ1-2
v_call: TRBV28
clone_size: NA
d_call: NA

cdr3_aa: CASSIQTLTSGRGLGTGELFF
cdr3_nt: TGCGCCAGCAGCATTCAAACCTTGACTAGCGGGAGAGGGTTAGGAACCGGGGAGCTGTTTTTT
j_call: TRBJ2-2
v_call: TRBV4-1
clone_size: NA
d_call: TRBD2

cdr3_aa: CASSSQLMLSNYGYTF
cdr3_nt: TGTGCCAGCAGCTCCCAATTAATGCTCAGTAACTATGGCTACACCTTC
j_call: TRBJ1-2
v_call: TRBV7-9
clone_size: NA
d_call: NA

cdr3_aa: CASSYSTQDTQYF
cdr3_nt: TGTGCCAGCAGTTACTCGACGCAAGATACGCAGTATTTT
j_call: TRBJ2-3
v_call: TRBV6-2/TRBV6-3
clone_size: NA
d_call: NA

cdr3_aa: CASSLVQGTHEQYF
cdr3_nt: TGCGCCAGCAGCTTGGTTCAGGGGACGCACGAGCAGTACTTC
j_call: TRBJ2-7
v_call: TRBV5-1
clone_size: NA
d_call: NA

cdr3_aa: CASSSRGSYNSPLHF
cdr3_nt: TGTGCCAGCAGCTCCCGCGGCTCCTATAATTCACCCCTCCACTTT
j_call: TRBJ1-6
v_call: TRBV7-9
clone_size: NA
d_call: NA

cdr3_aa: CAISVGTLTDTQYF
cdr3_nt: TGTGCCATCAGTGTCGGGACTCTCACAGATACGCAGTATTTT
j_call: TRBJ2-3
v_call: TRBV10-3
clone_size: NA
d_call: NA

cdr3_aa: CASSPAGYEQYF
cdr3_nt: TGTGCCAGCAGCCCGGCAGGCTACGAGCAGTACTTC
j_call: TRBJ2-7
v_call: TRBV5-4
clone_size: NA
d_call: NA

cdr3_aa: CATSPAEQETQYF
cdr3_nt: TGTGCCACCTCGCCAGCGGAGCAAGAGACCCAGTACTTC
j_call: TRBJ2-5
v_call: TRBV24-1
clone_size: NA
d_call: NA

cdr3_aa: CASSKDRPSSTDTQYF
cdr3_nt: TGTGCCAGCAGCAAGGACAGACCTTCTAGCACAGATACGCAGTATTTT
j_call: TRBJ2-3
v_call: TRBV2
clone_size: once
d_call: NA

cdr3_aa: CASSILRDKGVYGYTF
cdr3_nt: TGTGCCAGTAGTATCCTCCGGGACAAGGGCGTCTATGGCTACACCTTC
j_call: TRBJ1-2
v_call: TRBV19
clone_size: NA
d_call: NA

cdr3_aa: CASSPPDRGLNTEAFF
cdr3_nt: TGTGCCAGCTCACCACCGGACAGGGGGCTGAACACTGAAGCTTTCTTT
j_call: TRBJ1-1
v_call: TRBV18
clone_size: NA
d_call: TRBD1

cdr3_aa: CASSVAGGVYNEQFF
cdr3_nt: TGTGCCAGCAGCGTAGCGGGGGGGGTCTACAATGAGCAGTTCTTC
j_call: TRBJ2-1
v_call: TRBV9
clone_size: NA
d_call: TRBD2

cdr3_aa: CASSLRLAAPETQYF
cdr3_nt: TGTGCCAGCAGCTTGCGGCTAGCGGCCCCAGAGACCCAGTACTTC
j_call: TRBJ2-5
v_call: TRBV5-6
clone_size: few
d_call: TRBD2

cdr3_aa: CASGPARATLGNEQFF
cdr3_nt: TGTGCTAGTGGTCCGGCTAGAGCAACCTTGGGCAATGAGCAGTTCTTC
j_call: TRBJ2-1
v_call: TRBV12-5
clone_size: NA
d_call: NA

cdr3_aa: CASSYQGGQETQYF
cdr3_nt: TGTGCCAGCAGTTACCAGGGGGGACAAGAGACCCAGTACTTC
j_call: TRBJ2-5
v_call: TRBV2
clone_size: NA
d_call: NA

cdr3_aa: CASTLTGTYGYTF
cdr3_nt: TGTGCCAGTACCTTGACAGGGACATATGGCTACACCTTC
j_call: TRBJ1-2
v_call: TRBV19
clone_size: few
d_call: TRBD1

cdr3_aa: CASSEGYRDQPQHF
cdr3_nt: TGTGCCAGCAGTGAAGGTTATAGGGATCAGCCCCAGCATTTT
j_call: TRBJ1-5
v_call: TRBV2
clone_size: NA
d_call: NA

cdr3_aa: CASSSQSGDTQYF
cdr3_nt: TGTGCCAGCAGTTCCCAGAGCGGAGATACGCAGTATTTT
j_call: TRBJ2-3
v_call: TRBV12-3/TRBV12-4
clone_size: NA
d_call: NA

cdr3_aa: CASSPPMRGNTEAFF
cdr3_nt: TGTGCCAGCAGCCCCCCGATGCGGGGTAACACTGAAGCTTTCTTT
j_call: TRBJ1-1
v_call: TRBV6-5
clone_size: NA
d_call: NA

cdr3_aa: CASSFDRGTEAFF
cdr3_nt: TGTGCCAGCAGCTTCGACAGAGGCACTGAAGCTTTCTTT
j_call: TRBJ1-1
v_call: TRBV7-2
clone_size: NA
d_call: NA

cdr3_aa: CASSIKRGNQPQHF
cdr3_nt: TGTGCCAGTAGTATTAAAAGGGGCAATCAGCCCCAGCATTTT
j_call: TRBJ1-5
v_call: TRBV19
clone_size: NA
d_call: NA

cdr3_aa: CASSGDTSETQYF
cdr3_nt: TGCGCCAGCAGCGGGGACACTTCTGAGACCCAGTACTTC
j_call: TRBJ2-5
v_call: TRBV5-1
clone_size: NA
d_call: NA

cdr3_aa: CASSWAGLGMNSPLHF
cdr3_nt: TGTGCCAGTAGTTGGGCAGGGTTGGGTATGAATTCACCCCTCCACTTT
j_call: TRBJ1-6
v_call: TRBV19
clone_size: few
d_call: NA

cdr3_aa: CASSFGTASGNTIYF
cdr3_nt: TGTGCCAGCAGCTTCGGGACAGCCTCTGGAAACACCATATATTTT
j_call: TRBJ1-3
v_call: TRBV7-2
clone_size: NA
d_call: TRBD1

cdr3_aa: CASSLGAGLTTETQYF
cdr3_nt: TGTGCCAGCAGCTTGGGGGCGGGACTCACCACAGAGACCCAGTACTTC
j_call: TRBJ2-5
v_call: TRBV5-4
clone_size: once
d_call: NA

cdr3_aa: CASSRDLLGEQFF
cdr3_nt: TGTGCCAGCAGCCGAGACCTTTTGGGTGAGCAGTTCTTC
j_call: TRBJ2-1
v_call: TRBV3-1/TRBV3-2
clone_size: NA
d_call: NA

cdr3_aa: CASSDRQGILGTEAFF
cdr3_nt: TGCGCCAGCAGCGATAGACAGGGTATTTTGGGGACTGAAGCTTTCTTT
j_call: TRBJ1-1
v_call: TRBV4-1
clone_size: NA
d_call: TRBD1

cdr3_aa: CASSQGGRLWGEYGYTF
cdr3_nt: TGTGCCAGCAGCCAAGGGGGGCGTTTGTGGGGGGAGTATGGCTACACCTTC
j_call: TRBJ1-2
v_call: TRBV3-1/TRBV3-2
clone_size: NA
d_call: NA

cdr3_aa: CASSALEAGTDYGYTF
cdr3_nt: TGTGCCAGTAGTGCTTTAGAGGCAGGGACCGACTATGGCTACACCTTC
j_call: TRBJ1-2
v_call: TRBV19
clone_size: NA
d_call: NA